Following are 22 T cell receptor beta chains from one sample sequenced in a study of blood T cell repertoires in COVID-19. The assay was immunoSEQ multiplex PCR, and TCRdb's table has in-frame clones only and misses some. The profile shows fewer than 150,000 clones, about nine tenths of them singletons. Specimen: peripheral blood. The origin of the receptors is a man aged 45 to 65 with active or convalescent COVID-19.

CDR3 nucleotide sequence: TGTGCCAGCACCGAGGGGCCGGGGGGTTCACCCCTCCACTTT. Translation gives CASTEGPGGSPLHF. The chain has TRBV7-2 and TRBJ1-6, with a possible D match to TRBD1 (5 bases). From germline, CDR1 is SGHTA and CDR2 FQGNSA. V lost 7 bases and J 9 bases, leaving 16 bases between the germline ends. The CDR3 sequence is 14 residues long.

The genes are TRBV10-3 and TRBJ1-2; 7 bases line up with TRBD1. From germline, CDR1 is ENHRY and CDR2 SYGVKD. Trimming took 2 bases from V and 8 from J; bases not matched to a gene: 11. This CDR3 contains 15 residues. The DNA for the CDR3 is TGTGCCATCAGTGAGGAAGTGACAGGGAGCAGGGGCTACACCTTC. Its protein product is CAISEEVTGSRGYTF.

V gene TRBV28 combines with J gene TRBJ1-6; the match to TRBD1 covers 7 bases. CDR3 size: 17 residues. CDR1 MDHEN and CDR2 SYDVKM come from the germline V gene. V gave up 5 bases and J gave up 3 bases; unmatched junction bases: 10. The CDR3 loop reads CASSPPSTGFYNSPLHF. The DNA of the CDR3 is TGTGCCAGCAGTCCTCCCTCGACAGGGTTCTATAATTCACCCCTCCACTTT. The full variable domain, with the rest looked up from reference TRBV28 and TRBJ1-6, is DVKVTQSSRYLVKRTGEKVFLECVQDMDHENMFWYRQDPGLGLRLIYFSYDVKMKEKGDIPEGYSVSREKKERFSLILESASTNQTSMYLCASSPPSTGFYNSPLHFGNGTRLTVT.

The chain uses TRBV24-1 and TRBJ2-2, with D tentatively TRBD2 (6 bases). CDR1 is KGHDR and CDR2 is SFDVKD in the germline V gene. V was trimmed by 3 bases and J by 6 bases, leaving 13 bases between them. The CDR3 sequence is 15 residues long. The CDR3 region has the DNA TGTGCCACCAGTGATCCCCAAAGGGAGGCCGGGGAGCTGTTTTTT. Amino acids: CATSDPQREAGELFF.

To note about this clone: One junction end does not reproduce the germline sequence, and a read error may be involved. Within the sample, other DNA sequences also encode this same CDR3. This sequence joins TRBV9 and TRBJ1-6, with D hard to call. Germline CDR1 SGDLS, CDR2 YYNGEE. CDR3 size: 15 residues. The CDR3 DNA sequence: TGTGCCAGCAGCGTAGAGGCTAGCGGGAATTCACCCCTCCATTTT. Residues: CASSVEASGNSPLHF.

The chain carries TRBV6-5 and TRBJ1-5; TRBD1 matches 9 bases. CDR3 length equals 15 residues. The trim removed 7 bases at V and 5 bases at J, leaving 9 bases unmatched. Per the germline V gene, CDR1 is MNHEY and CDR2 is SVGAGI. CDR3 protein: CASNPGQGGHQPQHF. The DNA for the CDR3 is TGTGCCAGCAATCCGGGACAGGGAGGCCATCAGCCCCAGCATTTT.

The chain employs TRBV19 and TRBJ1-5; 8 positions agree with TRBD1. The junction had 4 bases not matched to a gene; V was cut back by 4 bases and J by 2 bases. This CDR3 region has 15 residues. CDR1 LNHDA and CDR2 SQIVND come from the germline V gene (reference sequence). The chain's CDR3 is CASSSPGQGNQPQHF. CDR3 DNA: TGTGCCAGTAGTAGTCCGGGACAGGGCAATCAGCCCCAGCATTTT.

The genes are TRBV7-2 and TRBJ2-3; weak D call: TRBD2 (5 bases). Trimming removed 5 bases from V and 7 bases from J, with 13 bases in between. CDR3 length: 13 residues. Looked up from germline, CDR1 is SGHTA and CDR2 is FQGNSA. The CDR3 reads CASSPRTSNTQYF. CDR3 DNA sequence: TGTGCCAGCAGCCCACGGACTTCCAATACGCAGTATTTT.

The chain is built from TRBV19 and TRBJ1-1, with D uncertain. V was trimmed by 5 bases and J by 7 bases, leaving 17 bases between them. The germline gives CDR1 LNHDA, CDR2 SQIVND (reference sequence). This CDR3 is 14 amino acids long. The CDR3 bases are TGTGCCAGTAGTGGCCAGGTGCGGGCGGATGAAGCTTTCTTT. Its protein is CASSGQVRADEAFF. The entire variable domain, with the rest obtained from reference TRBV19 and TRBJ1-1, is as follows: DGGITQSPKYLFRKEGQNVTLSCEQNLNHDAMYWYRQDPGQGLRLIYYSQIVNDFQKGDIAEGYSVSREKKESFPLTVTSAQKNPTAFYLCASSGQVRADEAFFGQGTRLTVV.

V is TRBV5-4 and J is TRBJ2-3, with a tentative D call TRBD1 (6 bases). The CDR3 extends over 15 amino acids. Per germline, CDR1 SGHNT and CDR2 YYREEE (reference sequence). V was trimmed by 8 bases and J by 5 bases, leaving 21 bases between them. CDR3 loop: CASSSRTVTRDTQYF. Here the CDR3 DNA reads TGTGCCAGTTCCTCGAGGACAGTAACGAGAGATACGCAGTATTTT.

This sequence joins TRBV6-2 or TRBV6-3 and TRBJ2-1; D possibly corresponds to TRBD1 (6 bases). Germline CDR1 reads MNHEY; CDR2 reads SVGEGT. This CDR3 spans 15 amino acids. The V end lost 0 bases, the J end lost 5 bases, and 11 bases lay between the germline ends. CDR3 coding DNA: TGTGCCAGCAGTTACTCGAGGGACATTAACAATGAGCAGTTCTTC. This encodes CASSYSRDINNEQFF.

The chain combines TRBV2 with TRBJ2-5; a possible D gene is TRBD1 (5 bases). This CDR3 spans 11 amino acids. V lost 4 bases and J 9 bases, leaving 9 bases between the germline ends. Germline V gene lookup returns CDR1 SNHLY and CDR2 FYNNEI. The CDR3 region has the DNA TGTGCCAGCAGTGCAGGGTTATCCCAGTACTTC. Translating gives CASSAGLSQYF. Full variable domain (outside the CDR3, taken from reference TRBV2 and TRBJ2-5): EPEVTQTPSHQVTQMGQEVILRCVPISNHLYFYWYRQILGQKVEFLVSFYNNEISEKSEIFDDQFSVERPDGSNFTLKIRSTKLEDSAMYFCASSAGLSQYFGPGTRLLVL.

The chain carries TRBV3-1 (or the pseudogene TRBV3-2) and TRBJ2-1; 13 nucleotides agree with TRBD2. This CDR3 spans 15 amino acids. With 4 bases clipped from V and 9 bases from J, the junction kept 6 bases outside the gene matches. The V gene's germline CDR1 is LGHDT and CDR2 YNNKEL (reference sequence). CDR3 in DNA: TGTGCCAGCAGCCTGCGACTAGCGGGAGGCGGTGAGCAGTTCTTC. It codes for CASSLRLAGGGEQFF.

This clone was counted between two and nine times. This chain connects TRBV27 to TRBJ2-7; no clear D. This CDR3 is built from 11 residues. Trimming left V 6 bases short and J 3 bases short, with 6 bases between. The germline CDR1 and CDR2 sequences are MNHEY and SMNVEV (reference sequence). CDR3 in DNA: TGTGCCAGCAGCTCGGGCTACGAGCAGTACTTC. Its protein is CASSSGYEQYF.

This rearrangement joins TRBV5-4 to TRBJ1-3, with 7 bases identical to TRBD1. Unmatched junction bases numbered 7, after V lost 4 bases and J lost 0 bases. Germline lookup yields CDR1 SGHNT and CDR2 YYREEE (reference sequence). CDR3 length: 16 residues. The CDR3 DNA reads as TGTGCCAGCAGCCCGGCCGGGACAGACTCTGGAAACACCATATATTTT. Translation: CASSPAGTDSGNTIYF.

This rearrangement joins TRBV29-1 to TRBJ2-7; 7 nucleotides align to TRBD2. The length of the CDR3 is 11 residues. V was clipped by 6 bases and J by 7 bases; unmatched bases: 6. CDR1 is SQVTM and CDR2 is ANQGSEA in the germline V gene. CDR3: CSVEDGREQYF. The CDR3 bases are TGCAGCGTCGAGGACGGGAGGGAGCAGTACTTC.

The J gene is TRBJ1-2, the V gene TRBV28; D is unresolved. CDR3 length: 14 residues. Germline CDR1 reads MDHEN; CDR2 reads SYDVKM. Trimming took 7 bases from V and 3 from J, leaving 15 bases between them. CDR3 bases: TGTGCCAGCAACAGTGGGTGGCAGGACTATGGCTACACCTTC. Translated, it gives CASNSGWQDYGYTF.

The genes are TRBV28 and TRBJ1-1; 9 bases line up with TRBD1. CDR1 MDHEN and CDR2 SYDVKM come from the germline V gene. J lost 4 bases, V lost 6 bases, and 3 bases had no gene match. The CDR3 is made up of 13 amino acids. CDR3 sequence reads: CASRRQGGTEAFF. The CDR3 DNA sequence: TGTGCCAGCAGAAGACAGGGGGGCACTGAAGCTTTCTTT.

The CDR3 reads CASSPRSSSYNEQFF. CDR3 sequence (DNA): TGTGCCAGCAGCCCCCGGAGTAGCTCCTACAATGAGCAGTTCTTC. The V gene is TRBV14, the J gene TRBJ2-1; D gene ambiguous. V was pared by 4 bases and J by 0 bases, with 10 bases between. The CDR3 loop spans 15 amino acids. Germline V gene lookup returns CDR1 SGHDN and CDR2 FVKESK.

The chain uses TRBV5-1 and TRBJ2-1; TRBD2 is a possible D gene (6 bases). The germline CDR1 and CDR2 sequences are SGHRS and YFSETQ. Trimming pared 7 bases from V and 1 base from J, leaving 12 bases between. CDR3 length: 14 residues. The CDR3 DNA follows: TGCGCCAGCCAGTCGGGGACTTCCTACAATGAGCAGTTCTTC. Its protein product is CASQSGTSYNEQFF.

The V gene is TRBV23-1, the J gene TRBJ2-7; D remains ambiguous. TRBV23-1 is reported as an ORF; its role is uncertain. The CDR3 loop spans 16 amino acids. Trimming stripped 2 bases from V and 0 bases from J, with 14 bases between. The CDR3 region is CASSQNHDIVSYEQYF. For the CDR3, the DNA is TGCGCCAGCAGTCAAAACCACGACATCGTCTCCTACGAGCAGTACTTC.

This clone appeared once. This sequence joins TRBV24-1 and TRBJ2-1; 8 nucleotides line up with TRBD2. The CDR3 covers 15 residues. The germline gives CDR1 KGHDR, CDR2 SFDVKD. J was trimmed by 7 bases and V by 3 bases; bases with no gene match: 7. The CDR3 DNA follows: TGTGCCACCAGTGATCTTAGCGGGAATAGGAATGAGCAGTTCTTC. Encoded protein: CATSDLSGNRNEQFF.